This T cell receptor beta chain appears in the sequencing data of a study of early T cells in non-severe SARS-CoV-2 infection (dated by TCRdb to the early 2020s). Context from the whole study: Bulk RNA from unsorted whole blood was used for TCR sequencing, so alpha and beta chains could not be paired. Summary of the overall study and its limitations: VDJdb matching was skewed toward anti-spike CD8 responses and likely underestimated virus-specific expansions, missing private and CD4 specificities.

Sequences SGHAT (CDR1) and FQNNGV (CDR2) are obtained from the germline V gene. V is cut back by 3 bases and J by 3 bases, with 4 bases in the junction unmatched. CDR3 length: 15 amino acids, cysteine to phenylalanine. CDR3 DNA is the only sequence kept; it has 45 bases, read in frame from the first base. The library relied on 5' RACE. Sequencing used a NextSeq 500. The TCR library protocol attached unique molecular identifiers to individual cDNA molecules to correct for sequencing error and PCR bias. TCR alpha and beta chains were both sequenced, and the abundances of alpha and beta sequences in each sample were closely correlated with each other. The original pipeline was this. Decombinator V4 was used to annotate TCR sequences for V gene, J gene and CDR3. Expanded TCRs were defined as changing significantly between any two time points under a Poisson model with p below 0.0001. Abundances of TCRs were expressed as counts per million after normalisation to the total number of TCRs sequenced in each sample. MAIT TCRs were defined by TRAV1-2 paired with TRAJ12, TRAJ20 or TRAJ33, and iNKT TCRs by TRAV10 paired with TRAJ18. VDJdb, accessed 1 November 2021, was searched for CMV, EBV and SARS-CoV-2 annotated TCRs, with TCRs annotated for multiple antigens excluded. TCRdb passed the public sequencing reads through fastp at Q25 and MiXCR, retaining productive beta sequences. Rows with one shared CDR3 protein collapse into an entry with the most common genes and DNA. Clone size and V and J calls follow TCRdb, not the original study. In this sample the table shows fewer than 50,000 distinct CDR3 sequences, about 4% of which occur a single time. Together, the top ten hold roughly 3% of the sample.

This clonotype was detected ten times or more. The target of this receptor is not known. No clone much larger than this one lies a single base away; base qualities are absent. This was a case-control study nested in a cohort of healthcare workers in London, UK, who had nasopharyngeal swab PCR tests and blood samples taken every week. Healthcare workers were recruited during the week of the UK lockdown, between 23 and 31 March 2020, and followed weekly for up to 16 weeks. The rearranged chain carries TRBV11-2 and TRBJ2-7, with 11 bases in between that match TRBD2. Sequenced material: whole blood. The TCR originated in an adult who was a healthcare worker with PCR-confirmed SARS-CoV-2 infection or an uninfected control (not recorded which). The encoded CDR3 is CASSFTSGSLYEQYF. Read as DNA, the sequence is TGTGCCAGCAGCTTCACTAGCGGGAGTCTCTACGAGCAGTACTTC.